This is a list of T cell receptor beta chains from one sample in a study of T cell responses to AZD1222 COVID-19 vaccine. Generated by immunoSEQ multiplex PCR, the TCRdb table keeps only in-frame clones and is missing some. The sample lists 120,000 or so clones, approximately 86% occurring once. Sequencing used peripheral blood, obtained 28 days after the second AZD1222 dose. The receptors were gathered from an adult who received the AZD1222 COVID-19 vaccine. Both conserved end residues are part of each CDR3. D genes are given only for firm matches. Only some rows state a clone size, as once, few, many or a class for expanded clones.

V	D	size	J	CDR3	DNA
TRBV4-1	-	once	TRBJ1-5	CASSQETANQPQHF	TGCGCCAGCAGCCAAGAAACAGCTAATCAGCCCCAGCATTTT
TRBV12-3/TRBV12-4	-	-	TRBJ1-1	CASSRGGNTEAFF	TGTGCCAGCAGCCGGGGAGGGAACACTGAAGCTTTCTTT
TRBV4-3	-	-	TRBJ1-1	CASSQGVGFLAFF	TGCGCCAGCAGCCAAGGGGTGGGGTTTCTAGCTTTCTTT
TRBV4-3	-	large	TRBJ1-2	CASSQVPVGAKGYTF	TGCGCCAGCAGCCAAGTCCCAGTTGGGGCCAAGGGCTACACCTTC
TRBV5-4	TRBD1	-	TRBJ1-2	CASSGTGGASGYTF	TGTGCCAGCAGCGGAACAGGGGGCGCGTCTGGCTACACCTTC
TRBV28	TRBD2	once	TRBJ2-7	CASSLGGGVTYEQYF	TGTGCCAGCAGCCTGGGCGGGGGAGTTACCTACGAGCAGTACTTC
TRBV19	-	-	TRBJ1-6	CASSMITTIVNSPLHF	TGTGCCAGTAGTATGATTACAACTATCGTCAATTCACCCCTCCACTTT
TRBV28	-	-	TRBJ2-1	CASRGDPTYNEQFF	TGTGCCAGCAGAGGGGACCCGACCTACAATGAGCAGTTCTTC
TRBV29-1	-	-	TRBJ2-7	CSVEEAPNEQYF	TGCAGCGTTGAAGAAGCGCCAAACGAGCAGTACTTC
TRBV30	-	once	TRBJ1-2	CAWSAGTGSYGYTF	TGTGCCTGGAGTGCAGGGACCGGCTCATATGGCTACACCTTC
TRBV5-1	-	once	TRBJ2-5	CASRVVRGRETQYF	TGCGCCAGCAGGGTGGTAAGGGGTAGAGAGACCCAGTACTTC
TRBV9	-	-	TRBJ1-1	CASSVAPDAEAFF	TGTGCCAGCAGCGTAGCCCCCGATGCTGAAGCTTTCTTT
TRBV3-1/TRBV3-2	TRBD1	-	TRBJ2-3	CASSQARGRGQGTDTQYF	TGTGCCAGCAGCCAAGCCCGCGGTCGGGGACAGGGCACAGATACGCAGTATTTT
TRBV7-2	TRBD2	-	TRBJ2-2	CASSFQAGSSNTGELFF	TGTGCCAGCAGCTTTCAAGCGGGGTCCTCGAACACCGGGGAGCTGTTTTTT
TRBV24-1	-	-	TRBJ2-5	CATSDLGVPGTQYF	TGTGCCACCAGTGATTTAGGTGTACCTGGGACCCAGTACTTC
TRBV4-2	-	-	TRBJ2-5	CASSQDRGGHETQYF	TGTGCCAGCAGCCAAGACAGGGGGGGCCATGAGACCCAGTACTTC
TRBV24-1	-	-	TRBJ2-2	CATRGFTGELFF	TGTGCCACCAGAGGGTTCACCGGGGAGCTGTTTTTT
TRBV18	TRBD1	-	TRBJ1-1	CASAGDRANTEAFF	TGTGCCAGCGCAGGGGACAGAGCCAACACTGAAGCTTTCTTT
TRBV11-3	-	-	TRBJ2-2	CASSPQGMKDTGELFF	TGTGCCAGCAGCCCACAGGGAATGAAGGACACCGGGGAGCTGTTTTTT
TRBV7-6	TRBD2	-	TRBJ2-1	CASSSLAGGRNEQFF	TGTGCCAGCAGCTCACTAGCGGGGGGGCGGAATGAGCAGTTCTTC
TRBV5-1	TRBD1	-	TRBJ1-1	CASSLGPGTGPTEAFF	TGCGCCAGCAGCTTGGGTCCCGGGACAGGGCCCACTGAAGCTTTCTTT
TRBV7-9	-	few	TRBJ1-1	CASSLYAENTEAFF	TGTGCCAGCAGCTTATATGCGGAGAACACTGAAGCTTTCTTT
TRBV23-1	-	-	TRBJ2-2	CASSPDTGELFF	TGCGCCAGCAGTCCCGACACCGGGGAGCTGTTTTTT
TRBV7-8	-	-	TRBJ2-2	CASSSRGGAYTGELFF	TGTGCCAGCAGCTCACGTGGAGGGGCGTACACCGGGGAGCTGTTTTTT
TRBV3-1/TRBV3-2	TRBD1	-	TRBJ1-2	CASSQPSQGVGGYTF	TGTGCCAGCAGCCAACCCTCACAGGGGGTGGGTGGCTACACCTTC
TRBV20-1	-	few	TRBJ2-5	CSAQHQETQYF	TGCAGTGCGCAGCACCAAGAGACCCAGTACTTC
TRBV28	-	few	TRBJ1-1	CASSFGGRMNTEAFF	TGTGCCAGCAGTTTCGGAGGCAGGATGAACACTGAAGCTTTCTTT
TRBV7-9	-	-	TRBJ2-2	CASGGTITGELFF	TGTGCCAGCGGGGGGACGATCACCGGGGAGCTGTTTTTT
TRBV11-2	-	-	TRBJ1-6	CASSLRQGNSPLHF	TGTGCCAGCAGCTTGAGGCAGGGGAATTCACCCCTCCACTTT
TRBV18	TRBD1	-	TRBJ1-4	CASSLGQGGEKLFF	TGTGCCAGCTCCCTTGGACAGGGCGGGGAAAAACTGTTTTTT
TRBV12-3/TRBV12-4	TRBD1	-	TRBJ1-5	CASRGTGVEPQHF	TGTGCCAGCAGGGGGACAGGGGTTGAGCCCCAGCATTTT
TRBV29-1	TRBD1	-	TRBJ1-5	CSVDLTGDQPQHF	TGCAGCGTTGACTTGACAGGGGATCAGCCCCAGCATTTT
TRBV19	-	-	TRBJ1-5	CASRRGPYSNQPQHF	TGTGCCAGTAGGAGGGGCCCGTATAGCAATCAGCCCCAGCATTTT
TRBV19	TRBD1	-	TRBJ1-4	CASRDSLEKLFF	TGTGCCAGCCGGGACAGTCTCGAAAAACTGTTTTTT
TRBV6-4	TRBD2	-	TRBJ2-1	CARRRGGGSYNEQFF	TGTGCCCGCCGGCGCGGGGGGGGGTCCTACAATGAGCAGTTCTTC
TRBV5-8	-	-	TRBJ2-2	CASSHGTRTHTGELFF	TGTGCCAGCAGCCACGGAACGCGGACCCACACCGGGGAGCTGTTTTTT
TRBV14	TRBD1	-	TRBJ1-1	CASSRQGVVDTEAFF	TGTGCCAGCAGCCGACAGGGGGTTGTAGACACTGAAGCTTTCTTT
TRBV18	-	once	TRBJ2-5	CASSPTRGPRETQYF	TGTGCCAGCTCACCCACCCGGGGCCCCCGGGAGACCCAGTACTTC
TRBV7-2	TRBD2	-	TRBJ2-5	CASSLGGRGALQETQYF	TGTGCCAGCAGCTTAGGGGGGCGGGGGGCCCTACAAGAGACCCAGTACTTC
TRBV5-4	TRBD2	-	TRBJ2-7	CASSQSDHLAGQYF	TGTGCCAGCAGCCAGAGCGACCATCTAGCGGGGCAGTACTTC
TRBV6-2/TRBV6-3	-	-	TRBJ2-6	CASSAGSLTSGANVLTF	TGTGCCAGCAGCGCGGGATCGCTCACCTCTGGGGCCAACGTCCTGACTTTC
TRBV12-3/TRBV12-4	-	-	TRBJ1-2	CASSLGGGYTF	TGTGCCAGCTCCCTGGGAGGCGGCTACACCTTC
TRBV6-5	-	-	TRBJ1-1	CASSYSVGFMNTEAFF	TGTGCCAGCAGTTACTCAGTAGGGTTTATGAACACTGAAGCTTTCTTT
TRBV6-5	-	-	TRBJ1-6	CATSGTVNSPLHF	TGTGCCACTTCCGGGACGGTGAATTCACCCCTCCACTTT
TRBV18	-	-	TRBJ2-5	CASSPQGYFQETQYF	TGTGCCAGCTCACCACAGGGCTACTTCCAAGAGACCCAGTACTTC
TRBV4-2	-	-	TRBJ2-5	CASSQGSAGTETKTQYF	TGTGCCAGCAGCCAAGGGAGCGCCGGGACTGAGACGAAGACCCAGTACTTC
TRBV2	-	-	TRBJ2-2	CATDMNTGELFF	TGTGCCACGGATATGAACACCGGGGAGCTGTTTTTT
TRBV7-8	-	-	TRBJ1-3	CASTGDISGNTIYF	TGTGCCAGCACCGGCGACATATCTGGAAACACCATATATTTT
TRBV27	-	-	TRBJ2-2	CASSFRVETGELFF	TGTGCCAGCAGTTTCCGGGTTGAAACCGGGGAGCTGTTTTTT
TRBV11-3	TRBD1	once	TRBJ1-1	CASSPAGTGEGGVTEAFF	TGTGCCAGCAGCCCGGCTGGGACAGGAGAAGGAGGGGTTACTGAAGCTTTCTTT
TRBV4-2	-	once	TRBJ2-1	CASSQVARVGNEQFF	TGTGCCAGCAGCCAAGTGGCTAGGGTGGGCAATGAGCAGTTCTTC
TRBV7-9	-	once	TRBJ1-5	CASSLDTDQPQHF	TGTGCCAGCAGCTTAGATACCGATCAGCCCCAGCATTTT
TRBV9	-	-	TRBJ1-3	CASSGLGPGNTIYF	TGTGCCAGCAGCGGACTAGGTCCTGGAAACACCATATATTTT